The 20 T cell receptor beta chains below all came from one sample that was sequenced in a study of long-term antiretroviral therapy in people with HIV. The immunoSEQ assay was v3.0, run at survey level. The assay was immunoSEQ multiplex PCR, and TCRdb's table has in-frame clones only and misses some. The table shows around 40,000 clones, with roughly 85% occurring only once. The specimen comprised unsorted PBMCs, sampled 2.2 years after starting antiretroviral therapy. Every receptor here comes from a man between 18 and 35 years old with HIV.

The V and J genes are TRBV19 and TRBJ2-2; D possibly matches TRBD1 or TRBD2 (5 bases each). Trimming left V 6 bases short and J 5 bases short, with 10 bases between. Germline V gene data show CDR1 as LNHDA and CDR2 as SQIVND (reference sequence). This CDR3 comprises 13 residues. This chain's CDR3 is CASSRDPTGELFF. The CDR3 DNA is TGTGCCAGTAGCAGGGACCCTACCGGGGAGCTGTTTTTT.

This chain uses TRBV7-9 with TRBJ1-6, with D unresolved. Germline V gene data show CDR1 as SEHNR and CDR2 as FQNEAQ (reference sequence). V lost 2 bases to trimming and J lost 11 bases, with 10 bases between them. CDR3 length: 13 residues. The CDR3, as DNA: TGTGCCAGCAGCTTACAGGAGGGAACACCCCTCCACTTT. Amino acid sequence: CASSLQEGTPLHF.

This sequence joins TRBV28 and TRBJ1-3; weak D call: TRBD1 (5 bases). V lost 6 bases and J lost 0, with 15 bases in between. This CDR3 comprises 16 residues. CDR1 and CDR2 from the germline V gene are MDHEN and SYDVKM. The CDR3 protein is CASRPAGPHSGNTIYF. CDR3 coding DNA: TGTGCCAGCAGACCAGCGGGACCGCACTCTGGAAACACCATATATTTT.

The V call is TRBV6-5, the J call TRBJ2-5; perhaps TRBD2 as D (5 bases). The CDR3 sequence is 8 residues long. Germline CDR1 is MNHEY and CDR2 is SVGAGI. Trimming took off 11 bases at V and 10 bases at J, with 8 bases between the two ends. CDR3 nucleotide sequence: TGTGCCGCCGGGGACCAGTACTTC. It specifies CAAGDQYF.

This rearrangement joins TRBV2 to TRBJ1-3; 8 nucleotides agree with TRBD1. After removal of 8 bases from V and 4 bases from J, the junction contained 10 bases not matched to a gene. This CDR3 spans 15 amino acids. Germline lookup yields CDR1 SNHLY and CDR2 FYNNEI. CDR3 sequence reads: CASQGALRPGNTIYF. CDR3 nucleotide sequence: TGTGCCAGCCAGGGGGCACTTAGACCAGGAAACACCATATATTTT. The whole variable domain, filled in from reference TRBV2 and TRBJ1-3, reads EPEVTQTPSHQVTQMGQEVILRCVPISNHLYFYWYRQILGQKVEFLVSFYNNEISEKSEIFDDQFSVERPDGSNFTLKIRSTKLEDSAMYFCASQGALRPGNTIYFGEGSWLTVV.

The rearrangement joins TRBV7-9 to TRBJ2-2, with D tentatively TRBD2 (6 bases). CDR3 length: 14 amino acids. Germline loops: CDR1 SEHNR, CDR2 FQNEAQ (reference sequence). The V end lost 7 bases, the J end lost 2 bases, and 11 bases lay between the germline ends. CDR3 sequence reads: CASTSGLNTGELFF. CDR3 nucleotides: TGTGCCAGCACCTCGGGACTTAACACCGGGGAGCTGTTTTTT.

The gene calls are TRBV4-2 and TRBJ1-2; D perhaps matches TRBD1 (6 bases). This CDR3 region has 16 residues. Germline V gene data show CDR1 as LGHNA and CDR2 as YNFKEQ. V dropped 0 bases and J dropped 0 bases, with 11 bases sitting between them. The CDR3 loop is CASSQDLGHTNYGYTF. CDR3 nucleotides: TGTGCCAGCAGCCAAGATCTGGGACATACTAACTATGGCTACACCTTC.

This clone was seen only once. The chain is built from TRBV7-9 and TRBJ2-1; 9 bases line up with TRBD1. Trimming removed 5 bases from V and 5 bases from J; junction bases left unmatched: 7. This CDR3 spans 15 amino acids. Germline V lookup: CDR1 SEHNR, CDR2 FQNEAQ (reference sequence). The CDR3 DNA follows: TGTGCCAGCAGCACTTACAGGGGGCCGGACAATGAGCAGTTCTTC. Amino acids: CASSTYRGPDNEQFF.

The gene calls are TRBV11-2 and TRBJ2-6; D remains ambiguous. V was cut by 0 bases and J by 1 base, with 10 bases left in between. The CDR3 spans 17 residues. Germline CDR1 and CDR2: SGHAT and FQNNGV. The CDR3 is CASSLDRLGSGANVLTF. DNA of the CDR3: TGTGCCAGCAGCTTAGATCGGCTGGGGTCTGGGGCCAACGTCCTGACTTTC.

J is TRBJ2-5 and V is TRBV7-3, with D possibly TRBD1 on 6 matching bases. V lost 3 bases, J lost 4 bases, and 9 bases lay in between. CDR3 length equals 13 residues. Germline V gives CDR1 SGHTA, CDR2 FQGTGA. The CDR3 protein is CASSFLRGETQYF. Written as DNA, the CDR3 is TGTGCCAGCAGCTTCCTCAGGGGAGAGACCCAGTACTTC. The entire variable domain, with the rest obtained from reference TRBV7-3 and TRBJ2-5, is as follows: GAGVSQTPSNKVTEKGKYVELRCDPISGHTALYWYRQSLGQGPEFLIYFQGTGAADDSGLPNDRFFAVRPEGSVSTLKIQRTERGDSAVYLCASSFLRGETQYFGPGTRLLVL.

The V and J genes are TRBV27 and TRBJ2-3, with 7 positions matching TRBD2. The CDR3 is made up of 15 amino acids. Germline CDR1 and CDR2: MNHEY and SMNVEV (reference sequence). Unmatched junction bases numbered 5, after V lost 3 bases and J lost 2 bases. In nucleotides, the CDR3 is TGTGCCAGCAGTTTCCGGGAGGAACACACAGATACGCAGTATTTT. Its protein is CASSFREEHTDTQYF.

The chain recombines TRBV2 with TRBJ1-2, with D possibly matching TRBD1 (5 bases). This CDR3 comprises 13 residues. V was pared by 4 bases and J by 4 bases, with 10 bases between. CDR1 is SNHLY, CDR2 FYNNEI, per germline. CDR3 nucleotide sequence: TGTGCCAGCAGTGTAAGGGGTTCCTATGGCTACACCTTC. Its protein product is CASSVRGSYGYTF.

The rearrangement joins TRBV19 to TRBJ2-3, with no clear D. The V and J ends lost 4 bases and 0 bases respectively, with 5 bases between them. The CDR3 contains 13 residues. Germline V gives CDR1 LNHDA, CDR2 SQIVND (reference sequence). CDR3 region: CASSTISTDTQYF. The CDR3, as DNA: TGTGCCAGTAGTACTATCAGCACAGATACGCAGTATTTT.

The V call is TRBV5-1, the J call TRBJ1-2; D remains ambiguous. The V end lost 1 base, the J end lost 0 bases, and 10 bases lay between the germline ends. This CDR3 is 15 amino acids long. CDR1 is SGHRS, CDR2 YFSETQ, per germline. As DNA, the CDR3 is TGCGCCAGCAGCTTGAGCCAGAGAGCTAACTATGGCTACACCTTC. Amino acids: CASSLSQRANYGYTF.

The gene calls are TRBV28 and TRBJ2-3; possible D gene TRBD2, 6 bases. V lost 3 bases and J 0 bases, leaving 19 bases between the germline ends. Germline assignment: CDR1 MDHEN and CDR2 SYDVKM. There are 18 residues in the CDR3. The CDR3 nucleotides read TGTGCCAGCAGTTTTTTACTAGCCCAAAATTCTAGCACAGATACGCAGTATTTT. Translated, it gives CASSFLLAQNSSTDTQYF.

The chain recombines TRBV7-8 with TRBJ1-2; D gene unclear. This CDR3 comprises 14 residues. CDR1 and CDR2 (germline): SGHVS, FQNEAQ. V was pared by 6 bases and J by 4 bases, with 15 bases between. The DNA of the CDR3 is TGTGCCAGCAGTCCCTCATCGGGATCCTATGGCTACACCTTC. This translates into CASSPSSGSYGYTF.

The V gene is TRBV4-1, the J gene TRBJ2-7; perhaps TRBD1 as D (6 bases). Per germline, CDR1 MGHRA and CDR2 YSYEKL. The CDR3 contains 14 residues. Trimming shortened V by 3 bases and J by 0 bases, and 9 bases separated the two germline ends. In DNA, the CDR3 is TGCGCCAGCAGCCACTGGGACACCTCCTACGAGCAGTACTTC. It specifies CASSHWDTSYEQYF.

This clone was picked up one time. V gene TRBV6-1 combines with J gene TRBJ2-7; D perhaps matches TRBD2 (6 bases). Germline CDR1 MNHNS, CDR2 SASEGT. Trimming took 0 bases from V and 3 from J, leaving 12 bases between them. The CDR3 spans 15 residues. Here the CDR3 reads CASSEASLANYEQYF. The CDR3 DNA reads as TGTGCCAGCAGTGAAGCATCTCTAGCGAACTACGAGCAGTACTTC.

The V call is TRBV28, the J call TRBJ1-2, with 8 bases that match TRBD1. The CDR3 runs to 13 residues. Germline values: CDR1 MDHEN, CDR2 SYDVKM. V gave up 6 bases and J gave up 4 bases; unmatched junction bases: 4. CDR3 DNA sequence: TGTGCCAGCAGCTACGGACAGGGCTATGGCTACACCTTC. Translated: CASSYGQGYGYTF.

V is TRBV7-9 and J is TRBJ1-4; D ambiguous. The CDR3 runs 13 residues. V dropped 1 base and J dropped 8 bases, with 8 bases sitting between them. Germline assignment: CDR1 SEHNR and CDR2 FQNEAQ (reference sequence). In DNA form, the CDR3 reads TGTGCCAGCAGCTTAGGAGGGCGCGAAAAACTGTTTTTT. Its protein product is CASSLGGREKLFF.